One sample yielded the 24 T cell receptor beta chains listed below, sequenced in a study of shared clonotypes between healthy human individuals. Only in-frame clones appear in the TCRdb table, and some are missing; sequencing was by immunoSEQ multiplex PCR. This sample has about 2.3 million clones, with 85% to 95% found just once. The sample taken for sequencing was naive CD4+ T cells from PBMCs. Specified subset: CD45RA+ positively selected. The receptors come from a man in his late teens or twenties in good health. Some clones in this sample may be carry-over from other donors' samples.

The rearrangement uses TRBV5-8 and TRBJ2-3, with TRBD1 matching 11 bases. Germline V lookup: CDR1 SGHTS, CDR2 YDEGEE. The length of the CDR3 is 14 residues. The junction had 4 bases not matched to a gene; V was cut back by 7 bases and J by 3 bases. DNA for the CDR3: TGTGCCAGCGGACAGGGGGCTTTGACAGATACGCAGTATTTT. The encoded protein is CASGQGALTDTQYF.

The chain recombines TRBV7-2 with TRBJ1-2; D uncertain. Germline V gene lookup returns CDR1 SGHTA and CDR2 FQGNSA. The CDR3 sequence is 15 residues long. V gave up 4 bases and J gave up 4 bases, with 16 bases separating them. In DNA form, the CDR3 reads TGTGCCAGCAGCTCTTCCCCGGCTACCGTCTATGGCTACACCTTC. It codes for CASSSSPATVYGYTF.

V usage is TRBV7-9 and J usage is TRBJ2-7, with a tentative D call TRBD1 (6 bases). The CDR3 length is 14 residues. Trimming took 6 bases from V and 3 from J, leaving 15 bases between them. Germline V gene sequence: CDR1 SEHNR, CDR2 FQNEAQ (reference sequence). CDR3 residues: CASRLRQVVYEQYF. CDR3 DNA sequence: TGTGCCAGCAGGCTCCGACAGGTGGTCTACGAGCAGTACTTC. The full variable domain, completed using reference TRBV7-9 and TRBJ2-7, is DTGVSQNPRHKITKRGQNVTFRCDPISEHNRLYWYRQTLGQGPEFLTYFQNEAQLEKSRLLSDRFSAERPKGSFSTLEIQRTEQGDSAMYLCASRLRQVVYEQYFGPGTRLTVT.

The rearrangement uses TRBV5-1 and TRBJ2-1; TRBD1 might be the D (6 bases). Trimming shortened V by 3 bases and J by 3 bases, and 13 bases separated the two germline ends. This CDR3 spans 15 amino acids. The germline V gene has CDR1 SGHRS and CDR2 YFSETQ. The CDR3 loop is CASSSMTGVYNEQFF. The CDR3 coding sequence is TGCGCCAGCAGCTCAATGACAGGTGTCTACAATGAGCAGTTCTTC. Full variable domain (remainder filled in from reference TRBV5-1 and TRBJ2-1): KAGVTQTPRYLIKTRGQQVTLSCSPISGHRSVSWYQQTPGQGLQFLFEYFSETQRNKGNFPGRFSGRQFSNSRSEMNVSTLELGDSALYLCASSSMTGVYNEQFFGPGTRLTVL.

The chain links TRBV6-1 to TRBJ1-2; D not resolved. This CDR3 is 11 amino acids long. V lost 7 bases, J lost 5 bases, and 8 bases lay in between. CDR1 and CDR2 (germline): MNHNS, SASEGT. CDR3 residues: CASTPGYGYTF. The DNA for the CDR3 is TGTGCCAGCACCCCGGGATATGGCTACACCTTC.

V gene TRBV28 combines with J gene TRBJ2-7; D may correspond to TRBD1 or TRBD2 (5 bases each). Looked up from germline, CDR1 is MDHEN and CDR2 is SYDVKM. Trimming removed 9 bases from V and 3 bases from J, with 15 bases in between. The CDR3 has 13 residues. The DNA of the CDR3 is TGTGCCAGTCGGGGCGCGGAGAGCTACGAGCAGTACTTC. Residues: CASRGAESYEQYF.

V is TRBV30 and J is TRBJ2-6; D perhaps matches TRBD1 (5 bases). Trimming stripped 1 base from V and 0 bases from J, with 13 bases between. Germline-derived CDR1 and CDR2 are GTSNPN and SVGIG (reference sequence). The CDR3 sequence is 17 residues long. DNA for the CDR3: TGTGCCTGGAGTGAAGGGGCTTACCGCTCTGGGGCCAACGTCCTGACTTTC. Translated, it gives CAWSEGAYRSGANVLTF.

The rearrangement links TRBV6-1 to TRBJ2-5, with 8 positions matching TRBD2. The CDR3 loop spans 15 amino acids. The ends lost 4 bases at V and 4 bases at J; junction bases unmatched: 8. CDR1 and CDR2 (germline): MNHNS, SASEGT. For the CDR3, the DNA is TGTGCCAGCAGTGGCAGCGGGAGCGGGGGAGAGACCCAGTACTTC. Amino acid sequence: CASSGSGSGGETQYF.

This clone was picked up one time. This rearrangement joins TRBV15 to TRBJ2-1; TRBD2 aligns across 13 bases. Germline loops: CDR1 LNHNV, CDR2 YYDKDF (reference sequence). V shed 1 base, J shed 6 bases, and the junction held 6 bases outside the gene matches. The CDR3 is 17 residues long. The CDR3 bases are TGTGCCACCAGCAGAGGTGGAGGACTAGCGGGAGTCAATGAGCAGTTCTTC. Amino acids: CATSRGGGLAGVNEQFF.

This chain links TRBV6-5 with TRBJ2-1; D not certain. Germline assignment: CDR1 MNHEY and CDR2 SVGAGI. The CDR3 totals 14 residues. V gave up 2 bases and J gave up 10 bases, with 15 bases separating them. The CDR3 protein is CASSYRLYPEEQFF. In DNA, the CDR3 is TGTGCCAGCAGTTACAGACTCTACCCCGAGGAGCAGTTCTTC.

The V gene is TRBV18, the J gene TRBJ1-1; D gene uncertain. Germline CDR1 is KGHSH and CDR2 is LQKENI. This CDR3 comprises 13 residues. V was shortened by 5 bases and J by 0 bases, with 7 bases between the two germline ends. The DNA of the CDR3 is TGTGCCAGCTCATCAGCTTTGAACACTGAAGCTTTCTTT. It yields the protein CASSSALNTEAFF.

The chain's CDR3 is CASSLASGPLSFYEQYF. The DNA for the CDR3 is TGTGCCAGCAGCTTAGCTAGCGGGCCACTAAGTTTCTACGAGCAGTACTTC. This sequence joins TRBV7-9 and TRBJ2-7; 7 bases line up with TRBD2. V shed 0 bases, J shed 3 bases, and the junction held 11 bases outside the gene matches. The CDR3 is 17 amino acids. Germline assignment: CDR1 SEHNR and CDR2 FQNEAQ (reference sequence).

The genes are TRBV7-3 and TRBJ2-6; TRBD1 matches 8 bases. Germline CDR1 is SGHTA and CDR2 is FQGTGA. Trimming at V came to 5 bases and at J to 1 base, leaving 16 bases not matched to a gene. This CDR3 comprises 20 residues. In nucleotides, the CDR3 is TGTGCCAGCAGCCCACGGCAAATGGAACAGGGGGAATCTGGGGCCAACGTCCTGACTTTC. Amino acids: CASSPRQMEQGESGANVLTF.

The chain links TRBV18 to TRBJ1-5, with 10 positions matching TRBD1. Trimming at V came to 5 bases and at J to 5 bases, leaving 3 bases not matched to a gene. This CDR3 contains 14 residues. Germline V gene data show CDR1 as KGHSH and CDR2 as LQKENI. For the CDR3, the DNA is TGTGCCAGCTCAGACAGGGGGCCGGATCAGCCCCAGCATTTT. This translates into CASSDRGPDQPQHF.

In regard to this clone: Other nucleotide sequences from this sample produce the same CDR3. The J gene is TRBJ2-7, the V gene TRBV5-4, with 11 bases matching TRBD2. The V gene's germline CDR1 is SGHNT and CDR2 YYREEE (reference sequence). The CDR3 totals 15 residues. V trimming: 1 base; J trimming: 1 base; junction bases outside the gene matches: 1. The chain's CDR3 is CASSLSSGRSYEQYF. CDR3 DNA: TGTGCCAGCAGCTTGTCTAGCGGGAGGTCCTACGAGCAGTACTTC.

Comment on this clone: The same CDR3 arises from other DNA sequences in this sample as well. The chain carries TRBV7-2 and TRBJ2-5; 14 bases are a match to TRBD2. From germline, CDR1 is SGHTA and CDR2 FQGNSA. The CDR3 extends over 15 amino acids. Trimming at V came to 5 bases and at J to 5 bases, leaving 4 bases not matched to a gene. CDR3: CASSRGLAGGETQYF. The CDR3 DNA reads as TGTGCCAGCAGCCGCGGACTAGCGGGAGGCGAGACCCAGTACTTC. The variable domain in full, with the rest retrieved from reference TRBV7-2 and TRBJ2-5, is GAGVSQSPSNKVTEKGKDVELRCDPISGHTALYWYRQSLGQGLEFLIYFQGNSAPDKSGLPSDRFSAERTGGSVSTLTIQRTQQEDSAVYLCASSRGLAGGETQYFGPGTRLLVL.

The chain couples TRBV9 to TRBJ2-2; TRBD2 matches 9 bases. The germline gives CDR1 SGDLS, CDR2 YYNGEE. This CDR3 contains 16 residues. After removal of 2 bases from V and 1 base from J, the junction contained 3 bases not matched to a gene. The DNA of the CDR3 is TGTGCCAGCAGCGTCCGACTAGCGGAGAACACCGGGGAGCTGTTTTTT. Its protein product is CASSVRLAENTGELFF.

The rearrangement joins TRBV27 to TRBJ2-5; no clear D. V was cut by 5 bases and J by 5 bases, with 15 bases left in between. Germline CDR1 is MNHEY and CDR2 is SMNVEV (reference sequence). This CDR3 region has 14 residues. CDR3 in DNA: TGTGCCAGCAGTGCCCAATATACTCGGGAGACCCAGTACTTC. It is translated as CASSAQYTRETQYF.

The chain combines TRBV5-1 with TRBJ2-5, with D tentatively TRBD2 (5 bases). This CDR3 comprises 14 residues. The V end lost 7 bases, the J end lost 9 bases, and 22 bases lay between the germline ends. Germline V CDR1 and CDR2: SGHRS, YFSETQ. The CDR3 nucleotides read TGCGCCAGCGTCCGGGAAGGCCCCGGGCAGGCCCAGTACTTC. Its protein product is CASVREGPGQAQYF.

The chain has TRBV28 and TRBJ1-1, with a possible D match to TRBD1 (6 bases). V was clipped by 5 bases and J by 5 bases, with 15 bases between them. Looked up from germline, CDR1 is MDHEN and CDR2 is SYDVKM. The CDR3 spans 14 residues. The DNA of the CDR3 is TGTGCCAGCAGTCGAAGGGGGGCAGGGACTGAAGCTTTCTTT. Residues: CASSRRGAGTEAFF.

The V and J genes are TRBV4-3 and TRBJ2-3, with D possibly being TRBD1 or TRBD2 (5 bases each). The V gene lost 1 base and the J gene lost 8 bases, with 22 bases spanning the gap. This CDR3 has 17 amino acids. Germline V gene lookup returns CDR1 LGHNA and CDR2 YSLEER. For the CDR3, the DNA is TGCGCCAGCAGCCAAGGACCTCGGGGCGGGTCTTTGGGTACGCAGTATTTT. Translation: CASSQGPRGGSLGTQYF.

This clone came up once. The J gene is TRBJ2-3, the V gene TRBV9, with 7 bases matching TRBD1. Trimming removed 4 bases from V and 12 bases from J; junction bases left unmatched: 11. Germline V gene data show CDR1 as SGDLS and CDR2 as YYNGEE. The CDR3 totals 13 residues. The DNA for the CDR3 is TGTGCCAGCAGCTCACACATTCAGGGGGAACAGTATTTT. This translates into CASSSHIQGEQYF.

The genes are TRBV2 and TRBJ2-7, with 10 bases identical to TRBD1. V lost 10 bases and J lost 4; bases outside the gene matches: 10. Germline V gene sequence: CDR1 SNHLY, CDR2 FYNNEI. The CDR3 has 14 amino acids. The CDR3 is CATETGTGAYEQYF. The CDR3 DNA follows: TGTGCCACCGAAACAGGGACAGGGGCTTACGAGCAGTACTTC.

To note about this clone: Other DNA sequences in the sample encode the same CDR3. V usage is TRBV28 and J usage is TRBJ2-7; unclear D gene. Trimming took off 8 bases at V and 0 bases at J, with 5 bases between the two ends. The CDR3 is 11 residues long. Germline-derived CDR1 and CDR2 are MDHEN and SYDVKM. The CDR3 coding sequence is TGTGCCAGCTCTGGCTCCTACGAGCAGTACTTC. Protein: CASSGSYEQYF.